Presented here are 25 T cell receptor beta chains from one specimen sequenced in a study of neurological immune-mediated disorders. TCRdb called the 5' RACE reads again in MiXCR, with one record for every CDR3 protein. The table includes 25,000 to 30,000 distinct CDR3 sequences, more than 2.5% detected once. The material sequenced was PBMCs. The source is a woman in her 30s with multiple sclerosis.

This clonotype was recorded many times. V gene TRBV7-2 combines with J gene TRBJ2-3; no definite D call. V was clipped by 5 bases and J by 2 bases, with 2 bases between them. Germline V gives CDR1 SGHTA, CDR2 FQGNSA. The CDR3 is 11 amino acids. CDR3 amino acids: CASSDTDTQYF. In DNA form, the CDR3 reads TGTGCCAGCAGCGACACAGATACGCAGTATTTT.

This clonotype was seen ten or more times. The DNA of the CDR3 is TGTGCCAGCTCACCGGACAGCCTCTCCTACAATGAGCAGTTCTTC. Amino acid sequence: CASSPDSLSYNEQFF. The chain links TRBV18 to TRBJ2-1; maybe TRBD1 (6 bases). CDR1 is KGHSH and CDR2 is LQKENI in the germline V gene. The CDR3 contains 15 residues. The V end lost 3 bases, the J end lost 0 bases, and 9 bases lay between the germline ends.

This clonotype was detected ten times or more. The DNA of the CDR3 is TGTGCCAGCAGCCCCGATATCTACAATGAGCAGTTCTTC. Its protein product is CASSPDIYNEQFF. The chain recombines TRBV6-6 with TRBJ2-1; unclear D gene. V shed 6 bases and J shed 3 bases, with 9 bases lying between them. Looked up from germline, CDR1 is MNHNY and CDR2 is SVGAGI (reference sequence). CDR3 length: 13 residues.

There are many counts of this clonotype. The rearrangement uses TRBV2 and TRBJ2-7, with 10 nucleotides matching TRBD1. V was pared by 7 bases and J by 3 bases, with 3 bases of the junction left unmatched. From germline, CDR1 is SNHLY and CDR2 FYNNEI. The CDR3 runs to 13 residues. This CDR3 reads CASMGTGVYEQYF. DNA for the CDR3: TGTGCCAGCATGGGGACAGGGGTCTACGAGCAGTACTTC.

This clonotype was detected many times. Written as DNA, the CDR3 is TGTGCCAGCAGCGTTGGCGGGACATGGAACAATGAGCAGTTCTTC. As protein: CASSVGGTWNNEQFF. This chain links TRBV9 with TRBJ2-1; tentatively, D is TRBD1 or TRBD2 (6 bases each). This CDR3 comprises 15 residues. Germline values: CDR1 SGDLS, CDR2 YYNGEE. The V gene lost 2 bases and the J gene lost 5 bases, with 14 bases spanning the gap.

The chain recombines TRBV20-1 with TRBJ2-7, with D possibly TRBD1 on 5 matching bases. The germline V gene has CDR1 DFQATT and CDR2 SNEGSKA (reference sequence). This CDR3 region has 14 residues. Trimming pared 6 bases from V and 7 bases from J, leaving 22 bases between. The CDR3 DNA reads as TGCAGTGCCCTGTTATTTAAGGGAAGGGGAGAGCAGTACTTC. Encoded protein: CSALLFKGRGEQYF.

This clonotype has a count of ten or more. The V call is TRBV12-3 or TRBV12-4, the J call TRBJ1-5; D is ambiguous. The CDR3 is 14 amino acids. V lost 3 bases and J 2 bases, leaving 8 bases between the germline ends. The CDR3 reads CASSFGQGNQPQHF. The CDR3 bases are TGTGCCAGCAGTTTTGGGCAGGGCAATCAGCCCCAGCATTTT.

This clonotype occurred many times. The J gene is TRBJ2-7, the V gene TRBV28; tentative D call: TRBD1 (6 bases). V gave up 4 bases and J gave up 3 bases, with 13 bases separating them. The germline CDR1 and CDR2 sequences are MDHEN and SYDVKM. This CDR3 spans 14 amino acids. CDR3 nucleotides: TGTGCCAGCAGTTCTTACAGGGTCCTCTACGAGCAGTACTTC. Translation: CASSSYRVLYEQYF.

This clonotype was picked up many times. The CDR3 reads CASSLTATRSGRGRNTIYF. CDR3 in DNA: TGTGCCAGCAGCTTAACCGCTACCCGCTCGGGCAGGGGAAGAAACACCATATATTTT. The V gene is TRBV7-2, the J gene TRBJ1-3; D might be TRBD1 (6 bases). The germline V gene encodes CDR1 SGHTA and CDR2 FQGNSA. The CDR3 length is 19 residues. V lost 2 bases and J lost 5, with 25 bases in between.

This clonotype was counted many times. V gene TRBV12-3 or TRBV12-4 combines with J gene TRBJ2-3; TRBD1 might be the D (6 bases). This CDR3 has 13 amino acids. V was pared by 6 bases and J by 6 bases, with 13 bases between. CDR3 residues: CASRSTGSDTQYF. The DNA for the CDR3 is TGTGCCAGCAGATCCACAGGGTCGGATACGCAGTATTTT.

This clonotype has at least ten counts. This chain joins TRBV7-3 and TRBJ2-6, with a tentative D call TRBD1 (6 bases). Trimming removed 5 bases from V and 1 base from J, with 12 bases in between. Germline V gives CDR1 SGHTA, CDR2 FQGTGA. This CDR3 contains 16 residues. The CDR3 sequence: CASSPTGFSGANVLTF. CDR3 nucleotide sequence: TGTGCCAGCAGCCCTACAGGGTTTTCTGGGGCCAACGTCCTGACTTTC.

This clonotype was seen repeatedly, ten times or more. The chain couples TRBV28 to TRBJ1-5; 10 bases map to TRBD1. The CDR3 is 18 residues long. Per germline, CDR1 MDHEN and CDR2 SYDVKM. V lost 6 bases and J lost 0; bases outside the gene matches: 11. Here the CDR3 reads CASRPDRGLIYSNQPQHF. In DNA form, the CDR3 reads TGTGCCAGCAGGCCCGACAGGGGGCTAATTTATAGCAATCAGCCCCAGCATTTT.

A remark on this clonotype: This may stem from a read error, because a much larger clone lies one nucleotide away. The chain's CDR3 is CASSQTDSYNQPQNF. The CDR3, as DNA: TGTGCCAGCAGCCAAACCGACAGTTACAATCAGCCCCAGAATTTT. This chain uses TRBV3-1 with TRBJ1-5, with D perhaps TRBD1 (5 bases). The CDR3 contains 15 residues. Germline V lookup: CDR1 LGHDT, CDR2 YNNKEL (reference sequence).

This clonotype was counted ten times or more. The chain combines TRBV6-2 or TRBV6-3 with TRBJ2-5; 9 nucleotides align to TRBD2. CDR3 size: 16 residues. The germline V gene has CDR1 MNHEY and CDR2 SVGEGT. The J segment lost 1 base and the V segment lost 5 bases, leaving 8 bases of the junction unmatched. As DNA, the CDR3 is TGTGCCAGCAGTCGCCCCGGGACTAGCCGCCAAGAGACCCAGTACTTC. Translating it yields CASSRPGTSRQETQYF.

Many counts were recorded for this clonotype. This chain links TRBV20-1 with TRBJ2-4; possibly TRBD1 for D (6 bases). The length of the CDR3 is 11 residues. Looked up from germline, CDR1 is DFQATT and CDR2 is SNEGSKA (reference sequence). V gave up 4 bases and J gave up 7 bases, with 8 bases separating them. CDR3 residues: CSANQGNIQYF. In nucleotides, the CDR3 is TGCAGTGCTAATCAGGGGAACATTCAGTACTTC.

This clonotype showed up many times. The J gene is TRBJ2-7, the V gene TRBV27; TRBD2 aligns across 7 bases. The CDR3 spans 15 residues. CDR1 is MNHEY and CDR2 is SMNVEV in the germline V gene (reference sequence). The junction had 7 bases not matched to a gene; V was cut back by 3 bases and J by 2 bases. The CDR3 spells CASSFFGGSAYEQYF. The DNA for the CDR3 is TGTGCCAGCAGTTTTTTCGGGGGGTCCGCCTACGAGCAGTACTTC.

This clonotype was seen at least ten times. A read error is possible here, since a much larger clone lies one base away. The chain is built from TRBV27 and TRBJ2-6; a weak D match, TRBD1 (6 bases). Germline V gene sequence: CDR1 MNHEY, CDR2 SMNVEV (reference sequence). The CDR3 sequence is 14 residues long. This chain's CDR3 is CASSLIPGAKVLTF. DNA of the CDR3: TGTGCCAGCAGTTTAATTCCAGGGGCCAAAGTCCTGACTTTC.

This clonotype has at least ten counts. The genes are TRBV7-2 and TRBJ2-5, with D hard to call. V was pared by 1 base and J by 4 bases, with 10 bases between. CDR3 length: 14 amino acids. CDR1 is SGHTA, CDR2 FQGNSA, per germline. CDR3 sequence reads: CASSLGSPPETQYF. CDR3 bases: TGTGCCAGCAGCTTAGGTAGCCCCCCAGAGACCCAGTACTTC.

As regards this clonotype: This CDR3 is missing its conserved last phenylalanine or tryptophan, likely due to a read error. J is TRBJ2-7 and V is TRBV7-2; D possibly corresponds to TRBD1 (6 bases). Germline CDR1 is SGHTA and CDR2 is FQGNSA. V was shortened by 4 bases and J by 5 bases, with 15 bases between the two germline ends. The CDR3 spans 14 residues. CDR3 protein: CASSSSRDNHEQYN. CDR3 coding DNA: TGTGCCAGCAGCTCCAGCCGGGACAACCACGAGCAGTACAAC.

In this sample, this clonotype turned up many times. V and J are TRBV12-3 or TRBV12-4 and TRBJ2-3, with D possibly matching TRBD1 (6 bases). The V end lost 5 bases, the J end lost 4 bases, and 16 bases lay between the germline ends. The CDR3 has 15 amino acids. This chain's CDR3 is CASSKQGLGADTQYF. The CDR3 DNA is TGTGCCAGCAGTAAACAGGGTCTGGGGGCAGATACGCAGTATTTT.

This clonotype was observed many times. The rearrangement uses TRBV7-9 and TRBJ2-4; possible D gene TRBD2, 6 bases. The V end was cut by 1 base, the J end by 7 bases, with 14 bases between. The CDR3 is 15 amino acids. Germline loops: CDR1 SEHNR, CDR2 FQNEAQ (reference sequence). CDR3 loop: CASSLVRGGPNIQYF. The CDR3 DNA reads as TGTGCCAGCAGCTTAGTGCGGGGAGGTCCGAACATTCAGTACTTC. Using reference TRBV7-9 and TRBJ2-4 for the parts outside the CDR3, the full variable domain is DTGVSQNPRHKITKRGQNVTFRCDPISEHNRLYWYRQTLGQGPEFLTYFQNEAQLEKSRLLSDRFSAERPKGSFSTLEIQRTEQGDSAMYLCASSLVRGGPNIQYFGAGTRLSVL.

Many counts were recorded for this clonotype. This chain uses TRBV6-5 with TRBJ1-4, with TRBD1 as a possible D gene (5 bases). Germline lookup yields CDR1 MNHEY and CDR2 SVGAGI. V was pared by 6 bases and J by 5 bases, with 16 bases between. There are 15 residues in the CDR3. The CDR3 loop reads CASSPGGAGNEKLFF. DNA for the CDR3: TGTGCCAGCAGCCCCGGCGGGGCTGGAAATGAAAAACTGTTTTTT.

In its sample, this clonotype was seen many times. The genes are TRBV12-3 or TRBV12-4 and TRBJ1-1; D possibly corresponds to TRBD1 (5 bases). The CDR3 length is 14 residues. The V gene lost 5 bases and the J gene lost 1 base, with 11 bases spanning the gap. The DNA for the CDR3 is TGTGCCAGCAGTGAGGGGCCAGGGAACACTGAAGCTTTCTTT. As protein: CASSEGPGNTEAFF.

This clonotype showed up many times. The rearrangement links TRBV6-5 to TRBJ1-4, with TRBD1 matching 7 bases. The V segment lost 2 bases and the J segment 7 bases; nucleotides outside the gene matches: 4. The CDR3 runs to 14 residues. Germline CDR1 MNHEY, CDR2 SVGAGI. The CDR3, as DNA: TGTGCCAGCAGTTACGAAAGGGGGCGTGAAAAACTGTTTTTT. Its protein is CASSYERGREKLFF.

At least ten counts were recorded for this clonotype. V usage is TRBV7-2 and J usage is TRBJ2-3; TRBD2 aligns across 10 bases. The V gene end was trimmed by 1 base and the J gene end by 4 bases; junction bases not matched to a gene: 5. This CDR3 region has 16 residues. Germline V gene lookup returns CDR1 SGHTA and CDR2 FQGNSA. The CDR3 coding sequence is TGTGCCAGCAGCTTAGTGGAGCGGGGGGGGTCAGATACGCAGTATTTT. It encodes CASSLVERGGSDTQYF.